This T cell receptor (beta chain) comes out of a study of patients and donors after allogeneic stem cell transplantation. CDR3 length equals 12 residues. The V end was cut by 10 bases, the J end by 7 bases, with 16 bases between. Looked up from germline, CDR1 is SNHLY and CDR2 is FYNNEI. MiXCR was run by TCRdb on the RT-PCR reads, yielding one entry per CDR3 protein. The data contain about 960,000 distinct CDR3 sequences, about a sixth of them singletons. This receptor was taken from a human donor who was either an allogeneic HSCT recipient or a stem cell or donor lymphocyte infusion donor (not recorded which). It is not recorded whose cells these are; they may come from a transplant donor. The chain employs TRBV2 and TRBJ1-2, with unresolved D. What was sequenced was blood, either unsorted or a sorted T cell fraction (not recorded which). The CDR3 reads CATRRSGFGYTF. The CDR3 bases are TGTGCCACCCGGAGATCTGGGTTTGGCTACACCTTC.